What follows is one TCR beta chain and its context. Its antigen is not known. TCRdb re-called the multiplex PCR reads with MiXCR, one entry per CDR3 protein. The data hold about 35,000 distinct CDR3 sequences, with 36% observed a single time. Germline assignment: CDR1 MDHEN and CDR2 SYDVKM. The CDR3 covers 15 residues. V lost 3 bases and J 5 bases, leaving 16 bases between the germline ends. The sample belongs to a study of breast tumors, draining lymph nodes, adjacent tissues. General study findings and limits: Tumor T cell lymph node origin was a supported hypothesis, not proven.

Source material: breast tumor tissue. The chain recombines TRBV28 with TRBJ1-1; unclear D gene. The TCR comes from a female donor with breast cancer. Some clones in this sample may be carry-over from other donors' samples. CDR3 protein: CASSFSTAGRTEAFF. CDR3 DNA: TGTGCCAGCAGTTTTTCTACGGCAGGCAGAACTGAAGCTTTCTTT.